This T cell receptor (beta chain) emerged from a study of blood T cell repertoires in COVID-19. Sequencing used immunoSEQ multiplex PCR; TCRdb keeps in-frame clones, though not all of them. Here the sample spans some 330,000 clones, about nine tenths being singletons. Sequences were obtained from PBMCs or T cells enriched from blood (not recorded which). The TCR comes from a young man who had recovered from COVID-19.

The CDR3, as DNA: TGTGCCAGCAGGCCCTTTGAGGGGGCTGTCGAGCAGTACTTC. Its protein is CASRPFEGAVEQYF. V and J are TRBV25-1 and TRBJ2-7; 7 nucleotides agree with TRBD1. Germline trimming cut 6 bases from V and 6 bases from J; bases unmatched to any gene: 11. The CDR3 is 14 amino acids. Germline V lookup: CDR1 MGHDK, CDR2 SYGVNS.